Listed below are T cell receptor beta chains from one sample, sequenced in a study of blood T cell repertoires in COVID-19. Repertoires were generated with immunoSEQ multiplex PCR, while TCRdb's copy carries only in-frame clones and drops some. The profile shows roughly 250,000 clones, approximately 83% of them singletons. The material sequenced was PBMCs or T cells enriched from blood (not recorded which). All receptors derive from a woman in her 30s who had recovered from COVID-19. Both conserved end residues are part of each CDR3. The D gene is left open where the match is weak. Size values are once, few and many counts, or a class for expanded clones, and some rows have none.

abundance: once; d_gene: .; v_gene: TRBV27; j_gene: TRBJ1-4; CDR3aa: CASSLSQGLYEKLFF; CDR3nt: TGTGCCAGCAGTCTCTCACAGGGTTTATATGAAAAACTGTTTTTT
abundance: .; d_gene: .; v_gene: TRBV7-2; j_gene: TRBJ2-3; CDR3aa: CASSPRQALNTQYF; CDR3nt: TGTGCCAGCAGCCCTCGACAGGCCTTGAATACGCAGTATTTT
abundance: .; d_gene: TRBD1; v_gene: TRBV15; j_gene: TRBJ2-5; CDR3aa: CATSWDRGSGETQYF; CDR3nt: TGTGCCACCAGTTGGGACAGGGGGTCCGGGGAGACCCAGTACTTC
abundance: few; d_gene: TRBD2; v_gene: TRBV10-1; j_gene: TRBJ2-7; CDR3aa: CATSPGGYSYEQYF; CDR3nt: TGCGCCACCAGTCCCGGGGGGTACTCCTACGAGCAGTACTTC
abundance: few; d_gene: .; v_gene: TRBV7-9; j_gene: TRBJ2-5; CDR3aa: CASSQAYGTGEETQYF; CDR3nt: TGTGCCAGCAGCCAGGCTTATGGGACGGGGGAAGAGACCCAGTACTTC
abundance: .; d_gene: TRBD1; v_gene: TRBV11-2; j_gene: TRBJ1-2; CDR3aa: CASSDYRGRNYGYTF; CDR3nt: TGTGCCAGCAGCGACTACAGGGGGCGAAACTATGGCTACACCTTC
abundance: once; d_gene: .; v_gene: TRBV13; j_gene: TRBJ2-7; CDR3aa: CASSSSRLPYEQYF; CDR3nt: TGTGCCAGCAGCTCTAGCCGTCTACCCTACGAGCAGTACTTC
abundance: .; d_gene: .; v_gene: TRBV10-3; j_gene: TRBJ1-1; CDR3aa: CAASQGTNTEAFF; CDR3nt: TGTGCCGCCAGCCAGGGGACGAACACTGAAGCTTTCTTT
abundance: once; d_gene: .; v_gene: TRBV25-1; j_gene: TRBJ2-5; CDR3aa: CASSEAYQRGGETQYF; CDR3nt: TGTGCCAGCAGTGAAGCCTATCAGAGGGGGGGGGAGACCCAGTACTTC
abundance: .; d_gene: TRBD1; v_gene: TRBV5-1; j_gene: TRBJ1-1; CDR3aa: CASSLGTGGILGTEAFF; CDR3nt: TGCGCCAGCAGCCTCGGGACAGGGGGTATTCTAGGGACTGAAGCTTTCTTT
abundance: once; d_gene: TRBD1; v_gene: TRBV24-1; j_gene: TRBJ2-7; CDR3aa: CATSERGQGQGAYEQYF; CDR3nt: TGTGCCACGAGTGAGAGGGGCCAGGGACAGGGGGCTTACGAGCAGTACTTC